A selection of T cell receptor beta chains follows, all from one sample in a study of yellow fever vaccine responses in identical twins. TCRdb re-called the RT-PCR reads through MiXCR, storing one row per CDR3 protein. The sample has approximately 17,000 distinct CDR3 sequences; around two thirds are singletons. The sample was T cells from blood (PBMCs), unsorted or a sorted subset (not recorded which), taken before or after yellow fever vaccination (not recorded which). The receptor set was obtained from a woman aged 18-29 years who received the yellow fever vaccine. The CDR3 runs from the conserved cysteine through the conserved F or W. The D gene is left open where the match is weak. Size tells how often a clone was seen (once, few, many) or the class of an expanded clone, and some rows leave it out.

cdr3_aa: CASSRDIYNEQFF
cdr3_nt: TGTGCCAGCAGCAGGGATATCTACAATGAGCAGTTCTTC
cdr3_length: 13
j_call: TRBJ2-1
d_call: -
clone_size: -
v_call: TRBV2

cdr3_aa: CASTQGAGNTIYF
cdr3_nt: TGTGCCAGCACCCAGGGGGCTGGAAACACCATATATTTT
cdr3_length: 13
j_call: TRBJ1-3
d_call: TRBD1
clone_size: -
v_call: TRBV28

cdr3_aa: CASSDGIGGQETQYF
cdr3_nt: TGTGCCAGCAGTGATGGGATTGGAGGTCAAGAGACCCAGTACTTC
cdr3_length: 15
j_call: TRBJ2-5
d_call: -
clone_size: -
v_call: TRBV2

cdr3_aa: CASSSPSGSSYNEQFF
cdr3_nt: TGTGCCAGCAGCTCCCCTAGCGGGAGCTCCTACAATGAGCAGTTCTTC
cdr3_length: 16
j_call: TRBJ2-1
d_call: TRBD2
clone_size: -
v_call: TRBV11-3

cdr3_aa: CASSDGTTDEQYF
cdr3_nt: TGCGCCAGCAGTGATGGGACTACTGACGAGCAGTACTTC
cdr3_length: 13
j_call: TRBJ2-7
d_call: TRBD2
clone_size: -
v_call: TRBV10-1

cdr3_aa: CASSQNRVGEQFF
cdr3_nt: TGTGCCAGCAGCCAGAACAGGGTAGGTGAGCAGTTCTTC
cdr3_length: 13
j_call: TRBJ2-1
d_call: -
clone_size: -
v_call: TRBV3-1

cdr3_aa: CGCGEGYNEQFF
cdr3_nt: TGCGGATGCGGGGAGGGATACAATGAGCAGTTCTTC
cdr3_length: 12
j_call: TRBJ2-1
d_call: TRBD2
clone_size: once
v_call: TRBV6-2/TRBV6-3

cdr3_aa: CSAISGGNEQFF
cdr3_nt: TGCAGTGCTATATCAGGGGGCAATGAGCAGTTCTTC
cdr3_length: 12
j_call: TRBJ2-1
d_call: TRBD1
clone_size: -
v_call: TRBV20-1

cdr3_aa: CASSLSRSNSPLHF
cdr3_nt: TGTGCCAGCAGTTTAAGCAGGTCCAATTCACCCCTCCACTTT
cdr3_length: 14
j_call: TRBJ1-6
d_call: -
clone_size: -
v_call: TRBV12-3/TRBV12-4

cdr3_aa: CASSPPLNTEAFF
cdr3_nt: TGTGCCAGCTCACCACCACTGAACACTGAAGCTTTCTTT
cdr3_length: 13
j_call: TRBJ1-1
d_call: -
clone_size: -
v_call: TRBV18

cdr3_aa: CASSLKGQKRQFF
cdr3_nt: TGTGCCAGCAGCTTGAAGGGTCAGAAGAGGCAGTTCTTC
cdr3_length: 13
j_call: TRBJ2-1
d_call: -
clone_size: -
v_call: TRBV5-6

cdr3_aa: CSWSGQVMEQFF
cdr3_nt: TGCAGTTGGTCCGGCCAGGTGATGGAGCAGTTCTTC
cdr3_length: 12
j_call: TRBJ2-1
d_call: -
clone_size: -
v_call: TRBV20-1

cdr3_aa: CSARTYETQYF
cdr3_nt: TGCAGTGCTAGAACATATGAGACCCAGTACTTC
cdr3_length: 11
j_call: TRBJ2-5
d_call: -
clone_size: -
v_call: TRBV20-1

cdr3_aa: CASSNQGAGELFF
cdr3_nt: TGTGCCAGCAGTAACCAGGGGGCCGGGGAGCTGTTTTTT
cdr3_length: 13
j_call: TRBJ2-2
d_call: TRBD1
clone_size: -
v_call: TRBV28

cdr3_aa: CASSLRTGTGRNSPLHF
cdr3_nt: TGTGCCAGCAGCCTAAGAACCGGGACAGGGCGTAATTCACCCCTCCACTTT
cdr3_length: 17
j_call: TRBJ1-6
d_call: TRBD1
clone_size: few
v_call: TRBV3-1

cdr3_aa: CASSLYATERLFQETQYF
cdr3_nt: TGTGCCAGCAGCCTCTACGCTACTGAACGGCTATTCCAAGAGACCCAGTACTTC
cdr3_length: 18
j_call: TRBJ2-5
d_call: -
clone_size: -
v_call: TRBV5-5

cdr3_aa: CASRFFRNTGELFF
cdr3_nt: TGCGCCAGCAGATTCTTCAGGAACACCGGGGAGCTGTTTTTT
cdr3_length: 14
j_call: TRBJ2-2
d_call: -
clone_size: -
v_call: TRBV5-1

cdr3_aa: CASSWTAYEQYF
cdr3_nt: TGTGCCAGCAGTTGGACGGCTTACGAGCAGTACTTC
cdr3_length: 12
j_call: TRBJ2-7
d_call: -
clone_size: -
v_call: TRBV12-3/TRBV12-4

cdr3_aa: CASNSPVFNYGYTF
cdr3_nt: TGTGCCAGCAATAGCCCCGTTTTTAACTATGGCTACACCTTC
cdr3_length: 14
j_call: TRBJ1-2
d_call: -
clone_size: -
v_call: TRBV2